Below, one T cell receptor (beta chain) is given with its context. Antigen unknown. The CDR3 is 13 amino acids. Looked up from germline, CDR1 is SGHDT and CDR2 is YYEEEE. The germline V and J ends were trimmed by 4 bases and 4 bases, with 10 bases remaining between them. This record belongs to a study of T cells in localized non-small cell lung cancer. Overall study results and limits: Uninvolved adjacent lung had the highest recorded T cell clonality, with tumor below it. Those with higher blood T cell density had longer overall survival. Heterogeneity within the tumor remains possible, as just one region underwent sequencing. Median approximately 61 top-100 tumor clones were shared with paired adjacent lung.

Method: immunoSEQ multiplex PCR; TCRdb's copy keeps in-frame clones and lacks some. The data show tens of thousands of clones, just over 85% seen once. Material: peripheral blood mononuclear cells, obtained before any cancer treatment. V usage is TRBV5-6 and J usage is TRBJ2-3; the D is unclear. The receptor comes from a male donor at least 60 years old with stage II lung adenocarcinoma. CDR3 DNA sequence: TGTGCCAGCAGCCCCACCGCGGCAGATACGCAGTATTTT. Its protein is CASSPTAADTQYF.